A selection of T cell receptor beta chains follows, all from one sample in a study of shared clonotypes between healthy human individuals. The table came from immunoSEQ multiplex PCR; TCRdb's copy has only in-frame clones and leaves some out. The sample includes about 1.1 million clones, approximately 80% seen only once; the top ten take more than 0.85%. Sequencing input: memory CD4+ T cells from PBMCs. These receptors were obtained from a man between 18 and 29 years old in good health. Some clones in this sample may be carry-over from other donors' samples. CDR3s include the opening cysteine and the closing phenylalanine or tryptophan. The D gene is left open where the match is weak. Clone size is not always given. Where it is, it says once, few, many or a class for expanded clones.

D: -; size: -; V: TRBV6-1; J: TRBJ2-7; DNA: TGTGCCAGCAGTCCGGGACACCCCTACGAGCAGTACTTC; CDR3: CASSPGHPYEQYF
D: -; size: -; V: TRBV27; J: TRBJ1-2; DNA: TGTGCCAGCCACTTCGACGGGACAAGACCACCCGGGGGCTACACCTTC; CDR3: CASHFDGTRPPGGYTF
D: TRBD2; size: -; V: TRBV11-3; J: TRBJ2-5; DNA: TGTGCCAGCAGCTCGGGTAGCGGGGGCCAGTACTTC; CDR3: CASSSGSGGQYF
D: TRBD1; size: -; V: TRBV23-1; J: TRBJ1-5; DNA: TGCGCCAGCAGTCACCACGGACAGGGGATCAATAGCAATCAGCCCCAGCATTTT; CDR3: CASSHHGQGINSNQPQHF
D: -; size: -; V: TRBV5-4; J: TRBJ1-3; DNA: TGTGCCAGCAAGAGAGCGCTCTCTGGAAACACCATATATTTT; CDR3: CASKRALSGNTIYF
D: -; size: few; V: TRBV29-1; J: TRBJ1-5; DNA: TGCAGCGTTTTAGGGGACAATCAGCCCCAGCATTTT; CDR3: CSVLGDNQPQHF
D: -; size: once; V: TRBV7-9; J: TRBJ2-7; DNA: TGTGCCAGCACACCTAAAAGCTCCTACGAGCAGTACTTC; CDR3: CASTPKSSYEQYF
D: TRBD1; size: few; V: TRBV25-1; J: TRBJ2-2; DNA: TGTGCCAGCAGAGACGACAGGGTGGGTCGCGCCGGGGAGCTGTTTTTT; CDR3: CASRDDRVGRAGELFF
D: TRBD2; size: -; V: TRBV28; J: TRBJ2-1; DNA: TGTGCCAGCAGTGGATTAGCGGGCGCGGGGAGTGAGCAGTTCTTC; CDR3: CASSGLAGAGSEQFF
D: -; size: -; V: TRBV5-1; J: TRBJ2-1; DNA: TGCGCCAGCAGCTTAGCCCTTGGGGTTTACAATGAGCAGTTCTTC; CDR3: CASSLALGVYNEQFF
D: -; size: -; V: TRBV9; J: TRBJ1-3; DNA: TGTGCCAGCAGCAGTAGCGGGGGAGGAAGAAACACCATATATTTT; CDR3: CASSSSGGGRNTIYF
D: TRBD1; size: few; V: TRBV6-6; J: TRBJ1-1; DNA: TGTGCCAGCAGTTCGACAGGGCAAGGGAACACTGAAGCTTTCTTT; CDR3: CASSSTGQGNTEAFF
D: -; size: -; V: TRBV7-8; J: TRBJ1-1; DNA: TGTGCCAGCAGCCCACGTCGGACAGCGAACACTGAAGCTTTCTTT; CDR3: CASSPRRTANTEAFF
D: TRBD1; size: few; V: TRBV30; J: TRBJ1-1; DNA: TGTGCCTGGCAATTTCTCCCGACAGGGAGGAGCACTGAAGCTTTCTTT; CDR3: CAWQFLPTGRSTEAFF
D: -; size: -; V: TRBV11-3; J: TRBJ2-7; DNA: TGTGCCAGCAGCTTGGGGGACTCCTACGAGCAGTACTTC; CDR3: CASSLGDSYEQYF
D: -; size: -; V: TRBV13; J: TRBJ1-1; DNA: TGTGCCAGCAGCTTAACCAGGAACACTGAAGCTTTCTTT; CDR3: CASSLTRNTEAFF
D: TRBD1; size: many; V: TRBV18; J: TRBJ1-1; DNA: TGTGCCAGCTCACCGGGACAGCTAAAGAACACTGAAGCTTTCTTT; CDR3: CASSPGQLKNTEAFF
D: -; size: -; V: TRBV9; J: TRBJ2-3; DNA: TGTGCCAGCAGCGTAGCGGGCACAGATACGCAGTATTTT; CDR3: CASSVAGTDTQYF
D: TRBD2; size: once; V: TRBV2; J: TRBJ2-2; DNA: TGTGCCAGCACCTATAGCGGGCCCGGGGAGCTGTTTTTT; CDR3: CASTYSGPGELFF
D: -; size: -; V: TRBV10-3; J: TRBJ2-1; DNA: TGTGCCATCAGTGGCGGTCGCTCCTACAATGAGCAGTTCTTC; CDR3: CAISGGRSYNEQFF
D: TRBD2; size: -; V: TRBV10-3; J: TRBJ2-5; DNA: TGTGCCATCAGTACTAGCGGAGAGACCCAGTACTTC; CDR3: CAISTSGETQYF
D: -; size: once; V: TRBV5-8; J: TRBJ1-4; DNA: TGTGCCAGCAGCTTGGGTCTGGGCGGGTTAAATGAAAAACTGTTTTTT; CDR3: CASSLGLGGLNEKLFF
D: -; size: -; V: TRBV11-2; J: TRBJ2-6; DNA: TGTGCCAGCAGCTTAGAGAGTAACATTTTACAGGGATCTGGGGCCAACGTCCTGACTTTC; CDR3: CASSLESNILQGSGANVLTF
D: -; size: -; V: TRBV9; J: TRBJ2-3; DNA: TGTGCCAGCAGCGTAGTTCTCGGGGGGCCGAATACGCAGTATTTT; CDR3: CASSVVLGGPNTQYF
D: TRBD1; size: -; V: TRBV6-5; J: TRBJ1-5; DNA: TGTGCCAGCCCGACAGGGGTGGGCAATCAGCCCCAGCATTTT; CDR3: CASPTGVGNQPQHF
D: TRBD2; size: -; V: TRBV7-2; J: TRBJ2-7; DNA: TGTGCCAGCAGCGTAACTAGCGCAGTCTCCTACGAGCAGTACTTC; CDR3: CASSVTSAVSYEQYF
D: -; size: few; V: TRBV28; J: TRBJ1-1; DNA: TGTGCCAGCAGTCACCCCCGGACGGCCCCCACTGAAGCTTTCTTT; CDR3: CASSHPRTAPTEAFF
D: -; size: -; V: TRBV15; J: TRBJ1-4; DNA: TGTGCCACCAGCAAACCGCGAGGCACCTCTGAAAAACTGTTTTTT; CDR3: CATSKPRGTSEKLFF